A single sample is the source of the 15 T cell receptor beta chains below, sequenced in a study of response to subunit inactivated influenza vaccine. Via MiXCR, TCRdb re-called the RT-PCR reads, giving one row per CDR3 protein. The sample holds roughly 540,000 distinct CDR3 sequences; approximately 22% are singletons and the top ten take 2.5% to 3%. These data were likewise used in another study, on T cells expressing NK-cell markers. This second study notes: Generation of TCR beta cDNA was performed by 5'RACE template switching incorporating UMIs.

Sequenced material: CD4+ T cells sorted from PBMCs, taken 11 to 12 days after vaccination. The receptor source for this set is a man aged 45-65 years who received an inactivated influenza vaccine.

The chain couples TRBV10-3 to TRBJ2-1; D remains unclear. In germline, CDR1 is ENHRY, CDR2 SYGVKD. The CDR3 runs 14 residues. The V end lost 10 bases, the J end lost 3 bases, and 16 bases lay between the germline ends. As DNA, the CDR3 is TGTGCCACCAGGAACCTTAACAGCTACAATGAGCAGTTCTTC. Translation gives CATRNLNSYNEQFF.

The chain combines TRBV27 with TRBJ2-3; no clear D. Trimming removed 5 bases from V and 0 bases from J, with 15 bases in between. Per the germline V gene, CDR1 is MNHEY and CDR2 is SMNVEV (reference sequence). The CDR3 sequence is 16 residues long. CDR3 DNA: TGTGCCAGCAGTGTCGGGCCCCGAGCGAGCACAGATACGCAGTATTTT. Amino acid sequence: CASSVGPRASTDTQYF.

This clonotype has only a few counts. This chain uses TRBV5-1 with TRBJ2-1; 11 nucleotides align to TRBD2. The V gene's germline CDR1 is SGHRS and CDR2 YFSETQ. V lost 0 bases, J lost 8 bases, and 7 bases stayed unmatched. This CDR3 spans 16 amino acids. CDR3 in amino acids: CASSLGLAGGRDEQFF. The CDR3, as DNA: TGCGCCAGCAGCTTGGGGCTAGCGGGGGGCCGGGATGAGCAGTTCTTC.

This sequence joins TRBV5-1 and TRBJ2-5; 7 nucleotides match TRBD2. CDR1 SGHRS and CDR2 YFSETQ come from the germline V gene. V dropped 4 bases and J dropped 0; count of bases not matched to a gene: 3. CDR3 length equals 14 residues. The CDR3 loop reads CASSGGGHQETQYF. The CDR3 DNA follows: TGCGCCAGCAGCGGGGGGGGTCACCAAGAGACCCAGTACTTC.

This clonotype was seen a handful of times. The chain carries TRBV20-1 and TRBJ2-7; maybe TRBD2 (6 bases). Germline CDR1 reads DFQATT; CDR2 reads SNEGSKA (reference sequence). The V end lost 4 bases, the J end lost 4 bases, and 17 bases lay between the germline ends. The CDR3 covers 14 residues. Here the CDR3 DNA reads TGCAGTGCTACCCCCGGGAGTAGAAAATACGAGCAGTACTTC. Encoded protein: CSATPGSRKYEQYF.

This clonotype was picked up a small number of times. This rearrangement joins TRBV6-2 or TRBV6-3 to TRBJ2-3; D call uncertain. Germline CDR1 is MNHEY and CDR2 is SVGEGT. With 7 bases removed from V and 2 bases from J, the gap between germline ends came to 10 bases. The CDR3 consists of 13 residues. The CDR3 nucleotides read TGTGCCAGCATAAAGGGAAACACAGATACGCAGTATTTT. The encoded protein is CASIKGNTDTQYF.

This clonotype was counted between two and nine times. DNA of the CDR3: TGTGCCAGCAGCCAAGACCGCCTCTACAATGAGCAGTTCTTC. It codes for CASSQDRLYNEQFF. The chain carries TRBV3-1 and TRBJ2-1, with D unresolved. The CDR3 is 14 amino acids. Germline CDR1 reads LGHDT; CDR2 reads YNNKEL (reference sequence). The V end was cut by 0 bases, the J end by 3 bases, with 6 bases between.

This chain connects TRBV11-2 to TRBJ2-1; 7 positions match TRBD2. There are 14 residues in the CDR3. Germline CDR1 reads SGHAT; CDR2 reads FQNNGV. J was trimmed by 5 bases and V by 5 bases; bases with no gene match: 6. The CDR3 spells CASSPRGGNNEQFF. Written as DNA, the CDR3 is TGTGCCAGCAGCCCCCGCGGGGGAAACAATGAGCAGTTCTTC.

This sequence joins TRBV6-2 or TRBV6-3 and TRBJ2-7, with TRBD1 matching 9 bases. CDR3 size: 14 residues. V was pared by 6 bases and J by 3 bases, with 6 bases of the junction left unmatched. Germline CDR1 reads MNHEY; CDR2 reads SVGEGT. The CDR3 here is CASSAGTGYYEQYF. CDR3 in DNA: TGTGCCAGCAGCGCCGGGACAGGGTACTACGAGCAGTACTTC.

The rearrangement links TRBV6-2 or TRBV6-3 to TRBJ2-7, with D hard to call. V lost 7 bases and J 0 bases, leaving 13 bases between the germline ends. Germline assignment: CDR1 MNHEY and CDR2 SVGEGT. This CDR3 contains 14 residues. CDR3 sequence (DNA): TGTGCCAGCACCCCGATTCGGAACTCCTACGAGCAGTACTTC. Its protein product is CASTPIRNSYEQYF.

The CDR3 loop is CASSRQKGGPETQYF. Here the CDR3 DNA reads TGCGCCAGCAGCCGCCAAAAGGGAGGTCCAGAGACCCAGTACTTC. The chain is built from TRBV4-3 and TRBJ2-5; TRBD2 is a possible D gene (6 bases). V shed 4 bases and J shed 4 bases, with 16 bases lying between them. Germline CDR1 and CDR2: LGHNA and YSLEER. The CDR3 loop spans 15 amino acids.

This sequence joins TRBV20-1 and TRBJ1-1, with D possibly being TRBD1 (5 bases). This CDR3 region has 12 residues. Germline V gene sequence: CDR1 DFQATT, CDR2 SNEGSKA (reference sequence). CDR3 in amino acids: CSSGLRNTEAFF. The CDR3, as DNA: TGCAGCTCGGGACTCAGGAACACTGAAGCTTTCTTT.

V gene TRBV7-6 combines with J gene TRBJ2-5, with D possibly TRBD2 on 5 matching bases. Trimming took 2 bases from V and 5 from J, leaving 9 bases between them. This CDR3 has 13 residues. Germline lookup yields CDR1 SGHVS and CDR2 FNYEAQ. The chain's CDR3 is CASSLIGSETQYF. Here the CDR3 DNA reads TGTGCCAGCAGCTTAATAGGGAGTGAGACCCAGTACTTC.

The gene calls are TRBV7-9 and TRBJ2-7; D is perhaps TRBD2 (5 bases). This CDR3 is 15 amino acids long. V lost 5 bases, J lost 0 bases, and 14 bases lay in between. Germline CDR1 reads SEHNR; CDR2 reads FQNEAQ (reference sequence). CDR3 in DNA: TGTGCCAGCAGCAACGACTGGAGGAACTCCTACGAGCAGTACTTC. This gives the protein CASSNDWRNSYEQYF.

The V call is TRBV5-1, the J call TRBJ2-5; D remains unclear. The germline gives CDR1 SGHRS, CDR2 YFSETQ. Trimming shortened V by 1 base and J by 0 bases, and 7 bases separated the two germline ends. This CDR3 is built from 14 residues. The CDR3 sequence: CASSLWTNQETQYF. The CDR3 nucleotides read TGCGCCAGCAGCTTGTGGACCAACCAAGAGACCCAGTACTTC.